A single TCR beta chain is shown here with its context. This CDR3 is also generated by other DNA sequences in the sample. In the authors' methods: Estimates of nucleated cell counts were drawn from the amplification of reference gene primers. Data came from immunoSEQ multiplex PCR; TCRdb stores just in-frame clones and leaves some out. V, J and clone size were drawn from that table, and D and trimming were deduced from the DNA. The sample comprises fewer than 250,000 clones, around 80% of which are singletons, and roughly a fifth rests with the top ten. Trimming left V 0 bases short and J 0 bases short, with 8 bases between. This CDR3 contains 15 residues. Germline V gene sequence: CDR1 MNHEY, CDR2 SVGAGI. The data derive from a study of blood T cell repertoires in COVID-19. Study as a whole: Samples taken during acute and convalescent COVID-19 were collected in the United States, Italy and Spain. In each case, the material was cDNA or gDNA derived from T cells, B-cell-depleted T cells, or PBMCs.

This clonotype was sampled from a human donor in a cohort sampled during active COVID-19. The V call is TRBV6-5, the J call TRBJ1-1, with D tentatively TRBD1 (6 bases). Sequencing was done on a sample of peripheral blood. CDR3 sequence reads: CASSYSGQLNTEAFF. The CDR3, as DNA: TGTGCCAGCAGTTACTCCGGACAGTTGAACACTGAAGCTTTCTTT.